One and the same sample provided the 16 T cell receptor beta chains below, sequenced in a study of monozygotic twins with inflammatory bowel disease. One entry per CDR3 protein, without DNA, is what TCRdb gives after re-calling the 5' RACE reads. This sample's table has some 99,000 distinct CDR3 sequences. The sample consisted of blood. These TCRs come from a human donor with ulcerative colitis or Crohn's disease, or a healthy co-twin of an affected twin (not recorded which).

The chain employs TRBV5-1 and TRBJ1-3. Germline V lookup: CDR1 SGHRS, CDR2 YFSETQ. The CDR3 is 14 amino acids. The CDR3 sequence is CASSLGHSGNTIYF.

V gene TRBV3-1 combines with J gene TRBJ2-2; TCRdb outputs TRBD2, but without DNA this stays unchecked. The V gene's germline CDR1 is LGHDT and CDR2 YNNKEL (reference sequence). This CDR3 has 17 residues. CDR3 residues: CASSQDLASGSGGELFF.

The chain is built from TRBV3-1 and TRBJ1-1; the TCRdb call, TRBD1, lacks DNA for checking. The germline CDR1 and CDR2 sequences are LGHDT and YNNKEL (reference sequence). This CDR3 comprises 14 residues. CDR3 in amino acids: CASSQAGTGSEAFF.

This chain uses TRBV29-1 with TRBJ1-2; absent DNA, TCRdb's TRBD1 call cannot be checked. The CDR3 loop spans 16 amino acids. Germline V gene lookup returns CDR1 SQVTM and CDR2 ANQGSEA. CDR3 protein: CSVEKSTGLPTYGYTF.

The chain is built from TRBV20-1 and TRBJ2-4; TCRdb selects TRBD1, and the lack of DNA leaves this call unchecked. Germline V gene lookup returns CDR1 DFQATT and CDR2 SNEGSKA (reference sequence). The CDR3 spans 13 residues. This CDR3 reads CSARAPQGNIQYF.

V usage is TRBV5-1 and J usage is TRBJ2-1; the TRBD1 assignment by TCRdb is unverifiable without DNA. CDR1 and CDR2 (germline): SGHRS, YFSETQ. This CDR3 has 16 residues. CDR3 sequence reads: CASSLSGTGATMRQFF. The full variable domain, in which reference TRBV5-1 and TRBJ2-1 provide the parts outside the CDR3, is KAGVTQTPRYLIKTRGQQVTLSCSPISGHRSVSWYQQTPGQGLQFLFEYFSETQRNKGNFPGRFSGRQFSNSRSEMNVSTLELGDSALYLCASSLSGTGATMRQFFGPGTRLTVL.

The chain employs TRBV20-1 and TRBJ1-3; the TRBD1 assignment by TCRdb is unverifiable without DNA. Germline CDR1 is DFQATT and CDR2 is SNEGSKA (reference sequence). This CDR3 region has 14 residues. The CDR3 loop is CSAPDRGKEDTIYF.

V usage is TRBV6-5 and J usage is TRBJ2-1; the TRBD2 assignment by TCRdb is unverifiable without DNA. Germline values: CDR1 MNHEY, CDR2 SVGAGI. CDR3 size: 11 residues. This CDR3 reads CASSRDWEQFF.

CDR3 region: CASSLWEGLNTEAFF. The chain is built from TRBV28 and TRBJ1-1. The CDR3 runs to 15 residues. The germline CDR1 and CDR2 sequences are MDHEN and SYDVKM.

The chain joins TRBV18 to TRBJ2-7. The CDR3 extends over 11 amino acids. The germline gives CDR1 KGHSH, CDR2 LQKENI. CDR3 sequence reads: CASSQGNEQYF.

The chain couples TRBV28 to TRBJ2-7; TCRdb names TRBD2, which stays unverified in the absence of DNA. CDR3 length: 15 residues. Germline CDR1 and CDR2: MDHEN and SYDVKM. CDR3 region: CASSSGKEGTYEQYF.

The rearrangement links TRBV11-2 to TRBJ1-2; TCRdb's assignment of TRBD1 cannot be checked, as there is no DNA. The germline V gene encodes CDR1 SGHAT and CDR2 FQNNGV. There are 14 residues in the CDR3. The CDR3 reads CASSPRGWEYGYTF.

This CDR3 reads CASSQTPDRYGQPQHF. The genes are TRBV11-2 and TRBJ1-5; TCRdb's D gene call, TRBD1, goes unchecked for lack of DNA. CDR3 length: 16 residues. Germline V gene sequence: CDR1 SGHAT, CDR2 FQNNGV.

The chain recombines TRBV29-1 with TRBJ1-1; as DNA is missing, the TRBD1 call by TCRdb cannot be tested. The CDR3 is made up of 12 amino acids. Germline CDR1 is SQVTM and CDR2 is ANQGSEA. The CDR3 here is CSVVAGDTEAFF. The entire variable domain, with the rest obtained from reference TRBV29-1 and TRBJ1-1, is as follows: SAVISQKPSRDICQRGTSLTIQCQVDSQVTMMFWYRQQPGQSLTLIATANQGSEATYESGFVIDKFPISRPNLTFSTLTVSNMSPEDSSIYLCSVVAGDTEAFFGQGTRLTVV.

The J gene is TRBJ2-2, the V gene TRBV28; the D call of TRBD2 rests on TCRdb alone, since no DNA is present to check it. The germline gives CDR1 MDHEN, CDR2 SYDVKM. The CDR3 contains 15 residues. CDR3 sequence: CASSLRDLYTGELFF.

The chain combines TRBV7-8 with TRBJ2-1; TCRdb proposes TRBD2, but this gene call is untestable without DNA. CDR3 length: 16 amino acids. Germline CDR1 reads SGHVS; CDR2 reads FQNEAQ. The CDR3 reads CASSPRAGGPHNEQFF.